A single sample gave rise to the 20 T cell receptor beta chains below, sequenced in a study of technical replicates of blood from several donors. Assay used: immunoSEQ multiplex PCR; TCRdb lists only in-frame clones, some missing. The table records more than 75,000 clones, approximately 94% of them present only once. Sample: T cells isolated from PBMCs. The receptors derive from a human donor in good health.

This rearrangement joins TRBV18 to TRBJ1-1, with D unclear. V shed 6 bases and J shed 5 bases, with 10 bases lying between them. CDR3 length: 12 residues. The germline V gene has CDR1 KGHSH and CDR2 LQKENI. CDR3 region: CASSSGRTEAFF. The CDR3 nucleotides are TGTGCCAGCTCTTCCGGGAGGACTGAAGCTTTCTTT.

The rearrangement joins TRBV6-5 to TRBJ2-1; D call uncertain. V was clipped by 7 bases and J by 3 bases, with 16 bases between them. The length of the CDR3 is 15 residues. CDR1 is MNHEY, CDR2 SVGAGI, per germline. The CDR3 here is CASTPRRKHYNEQFF. The CDR3 DNA sequence: TGTGCCAGCACCCCTCGGCGGAAACACTACAATGAGCAGTTCTTC.

The rearrangement joins TRBV5-1 to TRBJ2-2; D is undetermined. Germline loops: CDR1 SGHRS, CDR2 YFSETQ. The CDR3 covers 15 residues. V was pared by 4 bases and J by 2 bases, with 12 bases between. CDR3 region: CASSGVVGNTGELFF. CDR3 sequence (DNA): TGCGCCAGCAGCGGAGTGGTGGGTAACACCGGGGAGCTGTTTTTT.

J is TRBJ1-5 and V is TRBV9; 9 positions match TRBD1. Per germline, CDR1 SGDLS and CDR2 YYNGEE. V trimming: 0 bases; J trimming: 4 bases; junction bases outside the gene matches: 2. The CDR3 covers 15 residues. The chain's CDR3 is CASSVGGTGNQPQHF. CDR3 sequence (DNA): TGTGCCAGCAGCGTAGGGGGGACAGGGAATCAGCCCCAGCATTTT.

This chain joins TRBV14 and TRBJ1-1; D not resolved. Germline CDR1 reads SGHDN; CDR2 reads FVKESK. The CDR3 loop spans 13 amino acids. V lost 4 bases and J lost 9, with 15 bases in between. CDR3 loop: CASSPSLGRKAFF. The CDR3 nucleotides are TGTGCCAGCAGCCCAAGTCTCGGCAGGAAAGCTTTCTTT.

In nucleotides, the CDR3 is TGTGCCAGTAGTTTCCTAAACACTGAAGCTTTCTTT. It yields the protein CASSFLNTEAFF. This chain connects TRBV19 to TRBJ1-1; no firm D call. The CDR3 is made up of 12 amino acids. Germline assignment: CDR1 LNHDA and CDR2 SQIVND (reference sequence). V was cut by 5 bases and J by 2 bases, with 6 bases left in between.

V is TRBV5-4 and J is TRBJ2-5; D is possibly TRBD2 (6 bases). The CDR3 is made up of 13 amino acids. Germline V gives CDR1 SGHNT, CDR2 YYREEE (reference sequence). V was cut by 1 base and J by 5 bases, with 9 bases left in between. The CDR3 sequence is CASSLKGRETQYF. The CDR3 nucleotides are TGTGCCAGCAGCTTGAAGGGGAGGGAGACCCAGTACTTC.

This clone came up a few times. The gene calls are TRBV19 and TRBJ1-1; D gene uncertain. Trimming left V 3 bases short and J 1 base short, with 6 bases between. The CDR3 spans 13 residues. Looked up from germline, CDR1 is LNHDA and CDR2 is SQIVND (reference sequence). CDR3 region: CASSMSRNTEAFF. CDR3 nucleotide sequence: TGTGCCAGTAGTATGTCCAGGAACACTGAAGCTTTCTTT. Based on the CDR3 plus reference TRBV19 and TRBJ1-1, the full variable domain is DGGITQSPKYLFRKEGQNVTLSCEQNLNHDAMYWYRQDPGQGLRLIYYSQIVNDFQKGDIAEGYSVSREKKESFPLTVTSAQKNPTAFYLCASSMSRNTEAFFGQGTRLTVV.

DNA for the CDR3: TGTGCCAGCAGTGCCAACAGGGGAGCTAACTATGGCTACACCTTC. It translates to CASSANRGANYGYTF. The chain uses TRBV2 and TRBJ1-2; 7 bases agree with TRBD1. The J segment lost 0 bases and the V segment lost 4 bases, leaving 5 bases of the junction unmatched. The CDR3 has 15 residues. Germline V gene sequence: CDR1 SNHLY, CDR2 FYNNEI.

The chain carries TRBV28 and TRBJ1-4, with 10 nucleotides matching TRBD1. V was pared by 7 bases and J by 8 bases, with 7 bases of the junction left unmatched. Per the germline V gene, CDR1 is MDHEN and CDR2 is SYDVKM. This CDR3 region has 14 residues. The CDR3 bases are TGTGCCAGCATCTCCGGGACAGGGGTCGAAAAACTGTTTTTT. Its protein product is CASISGTGVEKLFF. Combining the CDR3 with reference TRBV28 and TRBJ1-4 gives the whole variable domain DVKVTQSSRYLVKRTGEKVFLECVQDMDHENMFWYRQDPGLGLRLIYFSYDVKMKEKGDIPEGYSVSREKKERFSLILESASTNQTSMYLCASISGTGVEKLFFGSGTQLSVL.

V gene TRBV13 combines with J gene TRBJ2-7; D uncertain. The germline V gene encodes CDR1 PRHDT and CDR2 FYEKMQ (reference sequence). Trimming cost V 0 bases and J 0 bases, with 6 bases left between them. CDR3 size: 14 residues. The CDR3 spells CASSLGSSSYEQYF. CDR3 DNA sequence: TGTGCCAGCAGCTTAGGATCTAGCTCCTACGAGCAGTACTTC.

The V call is TRBV6-5, the J call TRBJ1-1; D call uncertain. Trimming removed 3 bases from V and 3 bases from J, with 11 bases in between. The germline V gene has CDR1 MNHEY and CDR2 SVGAGI. CDR3 length: 14 residues. The CDR3 DNA reads as TGTGCCAGCAGTTATGAGGGTGGAGACACTGAAGCTTTCTTT. This sequence encodes CASSYEGGDTEAFF.

The V call is TRBV28, the J call TRBJ2-7; no clear D gene. Germline V gene lookup returns CDR1 MDHEN and CDR2 SYDVKM. Trimming shortened V by 10 bases and J by 3 bases, and 10 bases separated the two germline ends. CDR3 size: 11 residues. CDR3 DNA sequence: TGTGCCACCTACAACTACTACGAGCAGTACTTC. It codes for CATYNYYEQYF.

The V call is TRBV7-3, the J call TRBJ2-7, with TRBD2 matching over 11 bases. Germline V CDR1 and CDR2: SGHTA, FQGTGA. V gave up 6 bases and J gave up 6 bases; unmatched junction bases: 10. The CDR3 loop spans 15 amino acids. The CDR3 coding sequence is TGTGCCAGCAGGCCAGAGGCACTAGCGGGAGTCGAGCAGTACTTC. Amino acid sequence: CASRPEALAGVEQYF.

The V gene is TRBV5-8, the J gene TRBJ1-1; a weak D match, TRBD1 (5 bases). This CDR3 is built from 12 residues. V lost 4 bases, J lost 9 bases, and 13 bases lay in between. Germline CDR1 SGHTS, CDR2 YDEGEE. This chain's CDR3 is CASSLLTEQAFF. CDR3 DNA: TGTGCCAGCAGCCTTCTGACAGAGCAAGCTTTCTTT.

V is TRBV28 and J is TRBJ1-5; D gene unclear. CDR1 MDHEN and CDR2 SYDVKM come from the germline V gene. The CDR3 runs to 13 residues. V shed 11 bases and J shed 0 bases, with 11 bases lying between them. CDR3: CASYSSSNQPQHF. The CDR3 coding sequence is TGTGCCTCTTACAGCAGTAGCAATCAGCCCCAGCATTTT. Combining the CDR3 with reference TRBV28 and TRBJ1-5 gives the whole variable domain DVKVTQSSRYLVKRTGEKVFLECVQDMDHENMFWYRQDPGLGLRLIYFSYDVKMKEKGDIPEGYSVSREKKERFSLILESASTNQTSMYLCASYSSSNQPQHFGDGTRLSIL.

The CDR3 DNA follows: TGTGCCAGCAGCTCCCGGGGTGGAGCGGGAGGGCCAGAGACCCAGTACTTC. Its translation: CASSSRGGAGGPETQYF. J is TRBJ2-5 and V is TRBV11-2, with TRBD2 matching over 10 bases. CDR3 size: 17 residues. Germline lookup yields CDR1 SGHAT and CDR2 FQNNGV. V dropped 4 bases and J dropped 4; count of bases not matched to a gene: 12.

A word on this clone: The sample carries other DNA sequences with the same CDR3. J is TRBJ2-7 and V is TRBV10-3, with 11 bases that match TRBD2. V shed 2 bases, J shed 4 bases, and the junction held 1 base outside the gene matches. Looked up from germline, CDR1 is ENHRY and CDR2 is SYGVKD. The CDR3 loop spans 14 amino acids. The CDR3 sequence: CAISEGLAGYEQYF. The DNA for the CDR3 is TGTGCCATCAGTGAGGGACTAGCGGGTTACGAGCAGTACTTC.

The CDR3: CASKAGGNSYNEQFF. DNA for the CDR3: TGTGCCAGTAAGGCAGGGGGAAATTCCTACAATGAGCAGTTCTTC. This chain links TRBV19 with TRBJ2-1; 7 bases align to TRBD1. Looked up from germline, CDR1 is LNHDA and CDR2 is SQIVND (reference sequence). The CDR3 extends over 15 amino acids. Unmatched junction bases numbered 7, after V lost 7 bases and J lost 1 base. Full variable domain (outside the CDR3, taken from reference TRBV19 and TRBJ2-1): DGGITQSPKYLFRKEGQNVTLSCEQNLNHDAMYWYRQDPGQGLRLIYYSQIVNDFQKGDIAEGYSVSREKKESFPLTVTSAQKNPTAFYLCASKAGGNSYNEQFFGPGTRLTVL.

CDR3 coding DNA: TGCGCCAGCAGCCGGACAGGGGAGGAAAAACTGTTTTTT. Protein sequence: CASSRTGEEKLFF. The rearrangement joins TRBV4-1 to TRBJ1-4; TRBD1 matches 9 bases. V lost 4 bases, J lost 8 bases, and 2 bases stayed unmatched. The CDR3 sequence is 13 residues long. The germline gives CDR1 MGHRA, CDR2 YSYEKL.